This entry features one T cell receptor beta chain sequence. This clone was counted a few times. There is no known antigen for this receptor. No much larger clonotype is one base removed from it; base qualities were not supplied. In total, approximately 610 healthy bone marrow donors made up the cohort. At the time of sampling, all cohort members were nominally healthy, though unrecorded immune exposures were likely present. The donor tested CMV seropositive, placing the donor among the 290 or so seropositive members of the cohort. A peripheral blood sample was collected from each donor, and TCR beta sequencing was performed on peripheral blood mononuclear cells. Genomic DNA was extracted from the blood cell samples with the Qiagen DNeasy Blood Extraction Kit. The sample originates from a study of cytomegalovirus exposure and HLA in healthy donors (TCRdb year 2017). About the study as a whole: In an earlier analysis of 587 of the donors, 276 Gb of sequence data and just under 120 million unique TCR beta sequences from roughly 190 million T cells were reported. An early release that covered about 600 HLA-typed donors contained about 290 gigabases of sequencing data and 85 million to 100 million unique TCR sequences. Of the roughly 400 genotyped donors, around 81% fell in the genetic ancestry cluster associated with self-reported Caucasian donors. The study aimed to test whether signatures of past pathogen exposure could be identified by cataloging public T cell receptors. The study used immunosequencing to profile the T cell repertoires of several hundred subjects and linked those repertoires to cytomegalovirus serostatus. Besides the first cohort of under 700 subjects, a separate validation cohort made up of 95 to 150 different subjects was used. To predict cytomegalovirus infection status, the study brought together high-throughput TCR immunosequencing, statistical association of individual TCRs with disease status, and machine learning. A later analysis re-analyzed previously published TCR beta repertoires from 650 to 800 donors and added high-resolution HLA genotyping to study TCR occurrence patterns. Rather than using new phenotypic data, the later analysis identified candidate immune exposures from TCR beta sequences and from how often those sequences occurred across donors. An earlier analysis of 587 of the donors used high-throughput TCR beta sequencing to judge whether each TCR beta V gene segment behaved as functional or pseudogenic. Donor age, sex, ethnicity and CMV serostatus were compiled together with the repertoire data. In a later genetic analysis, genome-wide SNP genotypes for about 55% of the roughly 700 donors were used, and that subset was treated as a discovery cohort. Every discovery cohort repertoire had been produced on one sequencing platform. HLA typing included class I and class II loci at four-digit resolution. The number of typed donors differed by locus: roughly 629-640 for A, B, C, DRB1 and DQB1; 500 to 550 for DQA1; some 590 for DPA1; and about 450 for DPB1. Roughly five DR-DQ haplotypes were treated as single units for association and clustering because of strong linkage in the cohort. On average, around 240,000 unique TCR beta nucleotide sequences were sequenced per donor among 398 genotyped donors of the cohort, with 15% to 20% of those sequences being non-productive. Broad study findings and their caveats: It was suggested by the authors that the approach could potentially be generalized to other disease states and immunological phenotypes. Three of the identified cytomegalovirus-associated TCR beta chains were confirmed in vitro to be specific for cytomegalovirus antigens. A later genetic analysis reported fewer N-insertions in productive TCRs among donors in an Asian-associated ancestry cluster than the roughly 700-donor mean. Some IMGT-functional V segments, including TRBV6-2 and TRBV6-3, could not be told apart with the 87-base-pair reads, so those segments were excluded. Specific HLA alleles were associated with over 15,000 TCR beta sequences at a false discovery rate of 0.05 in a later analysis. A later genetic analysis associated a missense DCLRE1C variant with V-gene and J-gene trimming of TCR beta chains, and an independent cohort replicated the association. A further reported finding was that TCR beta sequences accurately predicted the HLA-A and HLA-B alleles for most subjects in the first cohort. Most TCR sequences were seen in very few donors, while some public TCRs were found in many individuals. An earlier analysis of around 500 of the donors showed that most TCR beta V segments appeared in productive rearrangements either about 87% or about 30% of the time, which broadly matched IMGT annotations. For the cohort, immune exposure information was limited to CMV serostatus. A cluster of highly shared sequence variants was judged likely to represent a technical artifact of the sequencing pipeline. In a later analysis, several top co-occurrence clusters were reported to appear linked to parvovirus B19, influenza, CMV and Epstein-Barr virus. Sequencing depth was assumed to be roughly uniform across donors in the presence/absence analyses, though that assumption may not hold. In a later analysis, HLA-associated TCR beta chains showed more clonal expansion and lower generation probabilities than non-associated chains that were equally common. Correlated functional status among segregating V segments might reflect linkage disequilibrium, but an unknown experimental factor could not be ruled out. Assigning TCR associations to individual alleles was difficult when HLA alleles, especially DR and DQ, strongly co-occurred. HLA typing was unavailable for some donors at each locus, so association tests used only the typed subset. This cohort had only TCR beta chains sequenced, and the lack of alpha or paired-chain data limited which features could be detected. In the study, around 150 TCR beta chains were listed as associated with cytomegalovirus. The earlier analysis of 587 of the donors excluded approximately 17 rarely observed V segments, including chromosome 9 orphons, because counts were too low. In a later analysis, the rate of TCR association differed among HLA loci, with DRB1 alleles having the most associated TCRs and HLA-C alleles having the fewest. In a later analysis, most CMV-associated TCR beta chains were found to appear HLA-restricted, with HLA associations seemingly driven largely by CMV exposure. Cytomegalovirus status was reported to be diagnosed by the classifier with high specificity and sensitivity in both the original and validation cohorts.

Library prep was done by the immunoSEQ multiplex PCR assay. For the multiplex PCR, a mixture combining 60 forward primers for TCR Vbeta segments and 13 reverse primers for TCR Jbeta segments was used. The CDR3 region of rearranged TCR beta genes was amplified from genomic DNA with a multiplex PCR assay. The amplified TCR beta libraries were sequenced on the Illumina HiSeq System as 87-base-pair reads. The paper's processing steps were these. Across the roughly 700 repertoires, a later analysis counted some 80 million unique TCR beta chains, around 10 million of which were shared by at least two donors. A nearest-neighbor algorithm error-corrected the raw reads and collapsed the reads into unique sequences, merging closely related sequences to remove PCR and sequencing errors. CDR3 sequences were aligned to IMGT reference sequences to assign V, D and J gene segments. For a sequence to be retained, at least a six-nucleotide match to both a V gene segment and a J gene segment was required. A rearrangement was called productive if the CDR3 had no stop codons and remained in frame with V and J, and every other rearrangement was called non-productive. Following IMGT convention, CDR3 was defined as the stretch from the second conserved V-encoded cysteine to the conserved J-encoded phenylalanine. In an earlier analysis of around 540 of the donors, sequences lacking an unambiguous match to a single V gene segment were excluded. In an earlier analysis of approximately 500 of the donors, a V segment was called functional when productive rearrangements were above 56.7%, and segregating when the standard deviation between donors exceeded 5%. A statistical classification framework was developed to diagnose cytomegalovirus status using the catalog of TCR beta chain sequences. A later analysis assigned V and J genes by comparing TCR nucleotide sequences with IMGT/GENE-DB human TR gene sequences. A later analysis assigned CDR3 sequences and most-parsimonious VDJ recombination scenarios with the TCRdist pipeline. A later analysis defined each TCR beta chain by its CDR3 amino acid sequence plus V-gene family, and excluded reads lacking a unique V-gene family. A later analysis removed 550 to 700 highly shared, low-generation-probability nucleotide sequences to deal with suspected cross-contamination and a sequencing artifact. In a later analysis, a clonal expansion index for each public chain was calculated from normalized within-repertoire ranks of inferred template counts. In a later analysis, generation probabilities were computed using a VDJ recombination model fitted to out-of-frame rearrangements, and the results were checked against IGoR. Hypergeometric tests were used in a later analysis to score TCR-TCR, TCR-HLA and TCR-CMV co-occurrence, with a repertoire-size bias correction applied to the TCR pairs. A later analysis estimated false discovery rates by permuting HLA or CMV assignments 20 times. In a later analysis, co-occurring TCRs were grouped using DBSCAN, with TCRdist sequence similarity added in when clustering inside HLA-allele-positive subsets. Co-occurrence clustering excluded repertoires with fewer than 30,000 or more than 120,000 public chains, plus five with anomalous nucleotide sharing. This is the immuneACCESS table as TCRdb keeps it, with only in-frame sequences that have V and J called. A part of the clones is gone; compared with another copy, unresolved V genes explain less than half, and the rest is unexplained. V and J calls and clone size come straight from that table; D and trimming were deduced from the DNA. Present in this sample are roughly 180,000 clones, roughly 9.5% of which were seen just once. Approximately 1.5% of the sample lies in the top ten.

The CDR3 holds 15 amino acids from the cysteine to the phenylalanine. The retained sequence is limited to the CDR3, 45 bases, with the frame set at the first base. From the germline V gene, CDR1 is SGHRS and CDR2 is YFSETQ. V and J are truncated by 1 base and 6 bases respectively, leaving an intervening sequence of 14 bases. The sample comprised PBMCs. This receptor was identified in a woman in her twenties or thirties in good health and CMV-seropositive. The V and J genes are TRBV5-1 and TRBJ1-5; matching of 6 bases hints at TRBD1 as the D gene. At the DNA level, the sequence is TGCGCCAGCAGCTTGTCAGGGGTAATCAGTCAGCCCCAGCATTTT. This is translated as CASSLSGVISQPQHF.